Listed below are T cell receptor beta chains from one sample, sequenced in a study of CD8+CD57+ T cells in acquired aplastic anemia. MiXCR, run by TCRdb on the reads, gives a single entry per CDR3 protein. This table holds 150,000 to 200,000 distinct CDR3 sequences, just under 65% found once. The specimen sequenced was sorted CD4+, CD8+, or CD8+CD57+ T cells (not recorded which) from PBMCs. Every receptor here comes from a human donor in good health. Both conserved end residues are part of each CDR3. The D gene is left open where the match is weak. Clone size appears in some rows only: once, few, many, or a class for an expanded clone.

clone_size: few
v_call: TRBV5-1
j_call: TRBJ2-7
d_call: TRBD2
cdr3_nt: TGCGCCAGCAGACCGGGACTAGCGGGGATCTACGAGCAGTACTTC
cdr3_aa: CASRPGLAGIYEQYF

clone_size: NA
v_call: TRBV5-6
j_call: TRBJ1-1
d_call: TRBD1
cdr3_nt: TGTGCCAGCAGCCCTAGACAGGGGGGCGCTGAAGCTTTCTTT
cdr3_aa: CASSPRQGGAEAFF

clone_size: many
v_call: TRBV4-1
j_call: TRBJ2-2
d_call: TRBD2
cdr3_nt: TGCGCCAGCAGCCAAGAGTTGAATAGCGGGATCACCGGGGAGCTGTTTTTT
cdr3_aa: CASSQELNSGITGELFF

clone_size: NA
v_call: TRBV25-1
j_call: TRBJ2-3
d_call: NA
cdr3_nt: TGTGCCAGCAGTGAATTCAGGGGAGGCACAGATACGCAGTATTTT
cdr3_aa: CASSEFRGGTDTQYF

clone_size: NA
v_call: TRBV10-3
j_call: TRBJ1-6
d_call: NA
cdr3_nt: TGTGCCATCAGGGGGACCGTCGTGGGATCACCCCTCCACTTT
cdr3_aa: CAIRGTVVGSPLHF

clone_size: NA
v_call: TRBV7-7
j_call: TRBJ2-2
d_call: NA
cdr3_nt: TGTGCCAGCAGCTTAGCTCCGAACACCGGGGAGCTGTTTTTT
cdr3_aa: CASSLAPNTGELFF

clone_size: NA
v_call: TRBV5-1
j_call: TRBJ1-2
d_call: NA
cdr3_nt: TGCGCCAGCAGCTCGGATGACTGGCACTATGGCTACACCTTC
cdr3_aa: CASSSDDWHYGYTF

clone_size: few
v_call: TRBV3-1
j_call: TRBJ1-2
d_call: TRBD1
cdr3_nt: TGTGCCAGCAGCCAGCCGGGACAGGGGTCCTATGGCTACACCTTC
cdr3_aa: CASSQPGQGSYGYTF

clone_size: NA
v_call: TRBV7-2
j_call: TRBJ1-4
d_call: TRBD1
cdr3_nt: TGTGCCAGCGCTCAACAGGGGACAACTAATGAAAAACTGTTTTTT
cdr3_aa: CASAQQGTTNEKLFF

clone_size: many
v_call: TRBV5-8
j_call: TRBJ2-1
d_call: TRBD2
cdr3_nt: TGTGCCAGCAGCTCACAAGCGGGACGATTCTCCTACAATGAGCAGTTCTTC
cdr3_aa: CASSSQAGRFSYNEQFF

clone_size: many
v_call: TRBV20-1
j_call: TRBJ1-1
d_call: NA
cdr3_nt: TGCAGTGCTAACGAACCGACAGGTTCTCCGGGGAACACTGAAGCTTTCTTT
cdr3_aa: CSANEPTGSPGNTEAFF

clone_size: NA
v_call: TRBV29-1
j_call: TRBJ1-1
d_call: NA
cdr3_nt: TGCAGCGTCCCCCGGGGGGCGAGTTCTTTCTTT
cdr3_aa: CSVPRGASSFF

clone_size: many
v_call: TRBV29-1
j_call: TRBJ2-2
d_call: TRBD2
cdr3_nt: TGCAGCGTCTGGACTAGCGGAACGACCGGGGAGCTGTTTTTT
cdr3_aa: CSVWTSGTTGELFF

clone_size: NA
v_call: TRBV7-9
j_call: TRBJ2-5
d_call: NA
cdr3_nt: TGTGCCAGCAGCTTCGGGGGCGAAGAGACCCAGTACTTC
cdr3_aa: CASSFGGEETQYF

clone_size: few
v_call: TRBV15
j_call: TRBJ1-1
d_call: TRBD1
cdr3_nt: TGTGCCACCAGCCCTTTCGGACAGGGGAGTAGGACTGAAGCTTTCTTT
cdr3_aa: CATSPFGQGSRTEAFF

clone_size: NA
v_call: TRBV7-2
j_call: TRBJ2-7
d_call: TRBD2
cdr3_nt: TGTGCCAGCAGCTTAGCGCAGGCTAGCGGAGCCCAATCCTACGAGCAGTACTTC
cdr3_aa: CASSLAQASGAQSYEQYF